These 22 T cell receptor beta chains were sequenced from one sample in a study of T cell repertoires in cytomegalovirus infection. What these receptors recognize is not known. One entry per CDR3 protein, called by TCRdb with MiXCR from the reads. Of around 130,000 distinct CDR3 sequences listed, roughly 25% were seen once; the top ten hold about 37%. Sequencing was carried out using PBMCs, sequenced either directly or after in vitro stimulation (not recorded which). These receptors all stem from a human donor in good health (CMV status not recorded). Some clones in this sample may be carry-over from other donors' samples.

The chain is built from TRBV20-1 and TRBJ2-1, with D perhaps matching TRBD2 (6 bases). The CDR3 has 16 residues. The V end was cut by 6 bases, the J end by 4 bases, with 22 bases between. Germline assignment: CDR1 DFQATT and CDR2 SNEGSKA (reference sequence). The CDR3 DNA follows: TGCAGTGCCGACAAGACCTCAGATCGGGGGTACAATGAGCAGTTCTTC. It encodes CSADKTSDRGYNEQFF.

This sequence joins TRBV2 and TRBJ2-3, with D maybe TRBD2 (6 bases). The CDR3 runs 13 residues. The V and J ends lost 8 bases and 6 bases respectively, with 15 bases between them. The germline V gene encodes CDR1 SNHLY and CDR2 FYNNEI. The CDR3 DNA is TGTGCCAGCGGAGGGAAAAGACGGGATACGCAGTATTTT. Protein: CASGGKRRDTQYF. Variable domain in full (rest from reference TRBV2 and TRBJ2-3): EPEVTQTPSHQVTQMGQEVILRCVPISNHLYFYWYRQILGQKVEFLVSFYNNEISEKSEIFDDQFSVERPDGSNFTLKIRSTKLEDSAMYFCASGGKRRDTQYFGPGTRLTVL.

This clonotype was seen only a few times. The chain uses TRBV6-2 or TRBV6-3 and TRBJ1-1, with D possibly being TRBD1 (5 bases). Trimming removed 8 bases at V and 9 bases at J, with 13 bases between. This CDR3 spans 11 amino acids. The germline V gene has CDR1 MNHEY and CDR2 SVGEGT. CDR3 nucleotides: TGTGCCAGCGCGACAGACATAAAAGCTTTCTTT. Its translation is CASATDIKAFF.

This clonotype was seen repeatedly, ten times or more. The rearrangement joins TRBV6-2 or TRBV6-3 to TRBJ1-1; no definite D call. CDR3 size: 14 residues. CDR1 is MNHEY and CDR2 is SVGEGT in the germline V gene. Trimming took 5 bases from V and 1 from J, leaving 11 bases between them. The CDR3: CASSPVFGNTEAFF. As DNA, the CDR3 is TGTGCCAGCAGTCCTGTTTTTGGGAACACTGAAGCTTTCTTT.

This clonotype was seen a handful of times. V is TRBV30 and J is TRBJ1-2, with TRBD1 matching 7 bases. The CDR3 consists of 11 residues. The V and J ends lost 7 bases and 2 bases, in that order; junction bases with no gene match: 1. Germline V gives CDR1 GTSNPN, CDR2 SVGIG (reference sequence). The CDR3 DNA is TGTGCCTTGACAGGGAACTATGGCTACACCTTC. It is translated as CALTGNYGYTF.

This clonotype was recorded at least ten times. V gene TRBV11-2 combines with J gene TRBJ2-7; 7 nucleotides agree with TRBD1. The CDR3 length is 17 residues. The J segment lost 2 bases and the V segment lost 5 bases, leaving 15 bases of the junction unmatched. Germline CDR1 and CDR2: SGHAT and FQNNGV. The CDR3 region has the DNA TGTGCCAGCAGCCCTAGGGGTGGTTGGGGGACAGCCTACGAGCAGTACTTC. Translated, it gives CASSPRGGWGTAYEQYF.

This clonotype was counted at least ten times. The chain is built from TRBV7-8 and TRBJ2-5; D unclear. This CDR3 contains 16 residues. Between the trimmed V and J ends, which lost 2 bases and 2 bases, there was a span of 15 bases. The germline V gene encodes CDR1 SGHVS and CDR2 FQNEAQ. CDR3 DNA: TGTGCCAGCAGCTTATCCGTTGAAACAGCACAAGAGACCCAGTACTTC. This codes for CASSLSVETAQETQYF.

This clonotype has more than one count but fewer than ten. The chain is built from TRBV7-2 and TRBJ2-1, with D possibly TRBD2 on 6 matching bases. V lost 3 bases and J 6 bases, leaving 15 bases between the germline ends. The CDR3 contains 15 residues. Germline V lookup: CDR1 SGHTA, CDR2 FQGNSA. The CDR3 coding sequence is TGTGCCAGCAGCTTTGCTAGCGAGACCTTCAATGAGCAGTTCTTC. Its translation is CASSFASETFNEQFF.

CDR3 nucleotide sequence: TGCAGTGCTAGACCGGACAGGAACTATGGCTACACCTTC. It translates to CSARPDRNYGYTF. The chain joins TRBV20-1 to TRBJ1-2; TRBD1 aligns across 7 bases. The CDR3 runs 13 residues. Germline assignment: CDR1 DFQATT and CDR2 SNEGSKA (reference sequence). V was clipped by 2 bases and J by 2 bases; unmatched bases: 2.

This clonotype has at least ten counts. The V and J genes are TRBV7-2 and TRBJ2-1, with 8 bases matching TRBD2. Unmatched junction bases numbered 5, after V lost 1 base and J lost 3 bases. The CDR3 is made up of 16 amino acids. Germline V gene sequence: CDR1 SGHTA, CDR2 FQGNSA. The CDR3 DNA sequence: TGTGCCAGCAGCTTAGAGGGTCTAGCGGGCTACAATGAGCAGTTCTTC. Amino acids: CASSLEGLAGYNEQFF.

The rearrangement uses TRBV6-2 or TRBV6-3 and TRBJ2-3; no clear D gene. Trimming pared 5 bases from V and 3 bases from J, leaving 9 bases between. The CDR3 extends over 13 amino acids. Germline values: CDR1 MNHEY, CDR2 SVGEGT. CDR3 in DNA: TGTGCCAGCAGTCAACGAACGACAGATACGCAGTATTTT. Translation gives CASSQRTTDTQYF.

There are a few counts of this clonotype. The gene calls are TRBV6-6 and TRBJ2-1; maybe TRBD1 (5 bases). CDR1 and CDR2 from the germline V gene are MNHNY and SVGAGI (reference sequence). The CDR3 is made up of 14 amino acids. V dropped 6 bases and J dropped 2 bases, with 11 bases sitting between them. The CDR3 protein is CASRMTETYNEQFF. The CDR3 DNA is TGTGCCAGCAGGATGACAGAAACCTACAATGAGCAGTTCTTC.

This clonotype was found many times. The gene calls are TRBV7-2 and TRBJ2-3, with D tentatively TRBD2 (6 bases). With 1 base removed from V and 2 bases from J, the gap between germline ends came to 10 bases. Germline V gene lookup returns CDR1 SGHTA and CDR2 FQGNSA. This CDR3 is built from 15 residues. The CDR3 here is CASSLVAGNTDTQYF. CDR3 DNA sequence: TGTGCCAGCAGCTTAGTCGCGGGGAACACAGATACGCAGTATTTT.

The J gene is TRBJ2-3, the V gene TRBV20-1, with TRBD2 identical over 9 bases. V dropped 7 bases and J dropped 2; count of bases not matched to a gene: 4. The CDR3 is made up of 13 amino acids. Germline values: CDR1 DFQATT, CDR2 SNEGSKA (reference sequence). Written as DNA, the CDR3 is TGCAGTGGACTAGCGGTTAACACAGATACGCAGTATTTT. Amino acid sequence: CSGLAVNTDTQYF.

This clonotype occurred a few times. The J gene is TRBJ1-3, the V gene TRBV12-3 or TRBV12-4; 8 bases agree with TRBD1. Trimming cost V 5 bases and J 7 bases; bases outside gene matches: 7. This CDR3 contains 14 residues. CDR3 DNA: TGTGCCAGCAGTCACTCAGGGGGCTCGAACACCATATATTTT. Protein sequence: CASSHSGGSNTIYF.

The V and J genes are TRBV13 and TRBJ2-1, with 7 positions matching TRBD1. The V segment lost 7 bases and the J segment 4 bases; nucleotides outside the gene matches: 7. Looked up from germline, CDR1 is PRHDT and CDR2 is FYEKMQ (reference sequence). The CDR3 sequence is 14 residues long. CDR3 in DNA: TGTGCCAGCAAACTGAAGGGACAGTACAATGAGCAGTTCTTC. It translates to CASKLKGQYNEQFF. Drawing the rest from reference TRBV13 and TRBJ2-1, the complete variable domain is AAGVIQSPRHLIKEKRETATLKCYPIPRHDTVYWYQQGPGQDPQFLISFYEKMQSDKGSIPDRFSAQQFSDYHSELNMSSLELGDSALYFCASKLKGQYNEQFFGPGTRLTVL.

The chain recombines TRBV12-3 or TRBV12-4 with TRBJ1-5; D might be TRBD1 (5 bases). The CDR3 consists of 15 residues. V was shortened by 6 bases and J by 6 bases, with 18 bases between the two germline ends. DNA of the CDR3: TGTGCCAGCAGCCTCGGGGCTGGGCTGGGTCAGCCCCAGCATTTT. The encoded protein is CASSLGAGLGQPQHF.

This clonotype occurred many times. V and J are TRBV20-1 and TRBJ2-5; D is unresolved. The V gene's germline CDR1 is DFQATT and CDR2 SNEGSKA (reference sequence). The CDR3 has 12 amino acids. With 2 bases removed from V and 5 bases from J, the gap between germline ends came to 9 bases. DNA of the CDR3: TGCAGTGCTAGACGTTCGGCGGAGACCCAGTACTTC. It translates to CSARRSAETQYF.

The chain links TRBV5-1 to TRBJ2-5, with a possible D match to TRBD2 (6 bases). Per germline, CDR1 SGHRS and CDR2 YFSETQ. Trimming removed 2 bases at V and 4 bases at J, with 9 bases between. CDR3 length: 13 residues. In DNA, the CDR3 is TGCGCCAGCAGCTTTGAGGGAGGAGAGACCCAGTACTTC. It is translated as CASSFEGGETQYF.

This clonotype was counted between two and nine times. The chain is built from TRBV28 and TRBJ1-5; 8 bases map to TRBD1. The CDR3 is made up of 15 amino acids. J was trimmed by 5 bases and V by 5 bases; bases with no gene match: 8. Germline loops: CDR1 MDHEN, CDR2 SYDVKM. The CDR3 DNA follows: TGTGCCAGCAGTCACCCGGGACAGGTGGATCAGCCCCAGCATTTT. It specifies CASSHPGQVDQPQHF.

The rearrangement uses TRBV10-3 and TRBJ2-3, with no clear D. Germline CDR1 reads ENHRY; CDR2 reads SYGVKD. The CDR3 is 16 amino acids. The V gene lost 4 bases and the J gene lost 2 bases, with 16 bases spanning the gap. CDR3 protein: CAISVLPAPITDTQYF. Written as DNA, the CDR3 is TGTGCCATCAGTGTTCTTCCGGCACCAATCACAGATACGCAGTATTTT.

The chain's CDR3 is CASSPRRDNIQYF. The CDR3, as DNA: TGTGCCAGCAGCCCCCGGCGGGACAACATTCAGTACTTC. V gene TRBV7-2 combines with J gene TRBJ2-4; perhaps TRBD2 as D (6 bases). The CDR3 loop spans 13 amino acids. The germline V gene has CDR1 SGHTA and CDR2 FQGNSA. The V and J ends lost 5 bases and 7 bases respectively, with 12 bases between them.